This T cell receptor beta chain was sequenced for a study of cytomegalovirus exposure and HLA in healthy donors. Study-wide results and limits: Among TCR beta chains, those listed as cytomegalovirus-associated numbered around 180. As was reported, the HLA-A and HLA-B alleles of most subjects were accurately predicted from TCR beta sequences. A later analysis reported that several of the most significant clusters appeared to be linked to common viral pathogens, among them Epstein-Barr virus.

Notes on this clone: Its antigen is not known.

PCR used 60 Vbeta primers and 13 Jbeta primers. The assay was immunoSEQ multiplex PCR, and TCRdb's table has in-frame clones only and misses some. This table holds some 76,000 clones. CDR1 SGHNT and CDR2 YYREEE come from the germline V gene (reference sequence). The CDR3 is 17 residues long. J gave up 5 bases and V 0 bases, and 10 bases lay outside the gene matches. This TCR was sampled from a middle-aged man in good health and CMV-seronegative. The source material was PBMCs. The V gene is TRBV5-4, the J gene TRBJ2-5; 10 bases align to TRBD2. CDR3 region: CASSLGPTSGASETQYF. DNA for the CDR3: TGTGCCAGCAGCTTGGGCCCCACTAGCGGGGCCTCGGAGACCCAGTACTTC.